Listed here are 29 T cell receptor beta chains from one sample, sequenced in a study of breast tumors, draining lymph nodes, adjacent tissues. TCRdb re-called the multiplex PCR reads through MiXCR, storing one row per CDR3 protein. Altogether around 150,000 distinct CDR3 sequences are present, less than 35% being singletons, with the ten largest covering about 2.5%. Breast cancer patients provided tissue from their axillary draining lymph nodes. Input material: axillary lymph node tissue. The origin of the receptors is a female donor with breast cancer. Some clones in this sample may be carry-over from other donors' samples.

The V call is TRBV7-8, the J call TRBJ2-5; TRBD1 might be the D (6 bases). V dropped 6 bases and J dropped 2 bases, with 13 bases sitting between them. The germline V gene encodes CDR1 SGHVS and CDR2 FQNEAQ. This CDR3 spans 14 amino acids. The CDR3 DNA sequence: TGTGCCAGCAGGTACAGGGCCCGTCAAGAGACCCAGTACTTC. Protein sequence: CASRYRARQETQYF.

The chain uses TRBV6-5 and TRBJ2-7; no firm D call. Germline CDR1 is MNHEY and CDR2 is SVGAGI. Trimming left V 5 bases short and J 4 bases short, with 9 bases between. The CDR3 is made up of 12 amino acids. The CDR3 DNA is TGTGCCAGCAGTCACGGAGAGTACGAGCAGTACGTC. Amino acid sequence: CASSHGEYEQYV.

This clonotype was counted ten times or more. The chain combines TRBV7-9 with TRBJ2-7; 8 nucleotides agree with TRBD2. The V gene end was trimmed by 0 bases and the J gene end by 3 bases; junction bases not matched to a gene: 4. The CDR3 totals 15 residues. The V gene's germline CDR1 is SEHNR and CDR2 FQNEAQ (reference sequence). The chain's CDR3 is CASSLAPRGDYEQYF. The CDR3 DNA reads TGTGCCAGCAGCTTAGCGCCGCGGGGGGACTACGAGCAGTACTTC.

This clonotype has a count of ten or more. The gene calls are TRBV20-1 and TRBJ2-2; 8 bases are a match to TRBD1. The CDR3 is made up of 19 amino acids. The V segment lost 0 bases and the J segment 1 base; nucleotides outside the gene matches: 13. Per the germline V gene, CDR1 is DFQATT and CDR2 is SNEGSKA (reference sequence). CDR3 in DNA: TGCAGTGCTAGAGATCGGTTCAGGGGGCTAGAGAAGAACACCGGGGAGCTGTTTTTT. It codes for CSARDRFRGLEKNTGELFF.

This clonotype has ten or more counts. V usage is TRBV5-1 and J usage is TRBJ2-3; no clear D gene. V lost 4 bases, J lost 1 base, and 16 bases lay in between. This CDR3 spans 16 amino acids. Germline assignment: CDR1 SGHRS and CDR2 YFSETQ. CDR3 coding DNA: TGCGCCAGCAGCCTACGGATGGTTCGAGGCACAGATACGCAGTATTTT. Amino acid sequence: CASSLRMVRGTDTQYF.

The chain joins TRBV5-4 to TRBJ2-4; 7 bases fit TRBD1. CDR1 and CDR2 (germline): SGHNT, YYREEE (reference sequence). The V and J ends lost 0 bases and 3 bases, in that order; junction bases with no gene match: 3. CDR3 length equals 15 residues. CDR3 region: CASSLEGAVKNIQYF. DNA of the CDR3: TGTGCCAGCAGCTTGGAGGGGGCCGTCAAAAACATTCAGTACTTC.

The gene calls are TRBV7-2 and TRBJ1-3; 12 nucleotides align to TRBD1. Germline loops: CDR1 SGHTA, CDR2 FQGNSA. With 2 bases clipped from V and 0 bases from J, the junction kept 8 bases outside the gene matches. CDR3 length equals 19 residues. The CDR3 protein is CASSLTGTGGSYSGNTIYF. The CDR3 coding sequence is TGTGCCAGCAGCTTAACCGGGACAGGGGGCTCCTACTCTGGAAACACCATATATTTT. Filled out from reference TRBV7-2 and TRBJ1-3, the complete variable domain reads GAGVSQSPSNKVTEKGKDVELRCDPISGHTALYWYRQSLGQGLEFLIYFQGNSAPDKSGLPSDRFSAERTGGSVSTLTIQRTQQEDSAVYLCASSLTGTGGSYSGNTIYFGEGSWLTVV.

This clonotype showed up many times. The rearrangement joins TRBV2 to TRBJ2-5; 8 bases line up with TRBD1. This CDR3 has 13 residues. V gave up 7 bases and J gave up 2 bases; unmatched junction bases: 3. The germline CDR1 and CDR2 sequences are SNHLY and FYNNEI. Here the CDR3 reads CASTWTGQETQYF. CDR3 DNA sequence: TGTGCCAGCACCTGGACAGGGCAAGAGACCCAGTACTTC.

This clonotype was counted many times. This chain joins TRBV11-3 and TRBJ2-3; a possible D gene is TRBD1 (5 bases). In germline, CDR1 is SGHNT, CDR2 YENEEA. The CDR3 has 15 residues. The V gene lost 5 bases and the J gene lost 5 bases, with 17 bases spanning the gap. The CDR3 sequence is CASSPRQKGIDTQYF. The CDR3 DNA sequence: TGTGCCAGCAGCCCGCGACAGAAAGGTATAGATACGCAGTATTTT.

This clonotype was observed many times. Written as DNA, the CDR3 is TGTGCCAGCATTGGAGAGACCCAGTACTTC. It codes for CASIGETQYF. The V and J genes are TRBV6-2 or TRBV6-3 and TRBJ2-5; D not certain. The CDR3 sequence is 10 residues long. Between the trimmed V and J ends, which lost 7 bases and 4 bases, there was a span of 4 bases. Germline values: CDR1 MNHEY, CDR2 SVGEGT.

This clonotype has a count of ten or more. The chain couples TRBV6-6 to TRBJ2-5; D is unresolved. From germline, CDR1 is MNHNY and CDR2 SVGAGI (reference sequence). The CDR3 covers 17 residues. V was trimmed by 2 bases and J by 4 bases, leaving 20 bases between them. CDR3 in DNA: TGTGCCAGCAGTTACCGCCACTCCGAGCTGGTGGGAGAGACCCAGTACTTC. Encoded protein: CASSYRHSELVGETQYF.

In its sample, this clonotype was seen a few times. CDR3 residues: CASSLSYNQPQHF. CDR3 coding DNA: TGTGCCAGCAGTTTATCGTACAATCAGCCCCAGCATTTT. The rearrangement uses TRBV27 and TRBJ1-5, with no clear D. Germline V gene data show CDR1 as MNHEY and CDR2 as SMNVEV (reference sequence). V lost 0 bases, J lost 3 bases, and 3 bases lay in between. CDR3 size: 13 residues.

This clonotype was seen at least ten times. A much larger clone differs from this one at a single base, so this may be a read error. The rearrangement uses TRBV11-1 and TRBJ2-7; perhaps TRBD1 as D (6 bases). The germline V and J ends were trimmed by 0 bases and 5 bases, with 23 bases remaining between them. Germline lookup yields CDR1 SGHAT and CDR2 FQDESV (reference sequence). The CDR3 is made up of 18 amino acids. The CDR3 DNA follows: TGTGCCAGCAGCTTAGCTTCGGTGGCCACAGGGCTTGAGAACGAGCAGTACTTC. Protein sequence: CASSLASVATGLENEQYF.

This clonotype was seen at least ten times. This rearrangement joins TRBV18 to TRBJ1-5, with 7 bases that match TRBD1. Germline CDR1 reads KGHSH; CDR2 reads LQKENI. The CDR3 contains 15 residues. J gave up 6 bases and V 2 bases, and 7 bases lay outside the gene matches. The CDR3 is CASSPKQGGGQPQHF. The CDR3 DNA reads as TGTGCCAGCTCACCAAAACAAGGGGGCGGTCAGCCCCAGCATTTT.

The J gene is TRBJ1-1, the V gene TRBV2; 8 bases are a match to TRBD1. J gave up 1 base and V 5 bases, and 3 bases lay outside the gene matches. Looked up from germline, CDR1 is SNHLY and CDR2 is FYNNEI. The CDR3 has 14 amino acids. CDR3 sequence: CASSLQGENTEAFF. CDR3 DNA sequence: TGTGCCAGCAGTTTACAGGGGGAGAACACTGAAGCTTTCTTT. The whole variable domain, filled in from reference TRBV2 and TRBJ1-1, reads EPEVTQTPSHQVTQMGQEVILRCVPISNHLYFYWYRQILGQKVEFLVSFYNNEISEKSEIFDDQFSVERPDGSNFTLKIRSTKLEDSAMYFCASSLQGENTEAFFGQGTRLTVV.

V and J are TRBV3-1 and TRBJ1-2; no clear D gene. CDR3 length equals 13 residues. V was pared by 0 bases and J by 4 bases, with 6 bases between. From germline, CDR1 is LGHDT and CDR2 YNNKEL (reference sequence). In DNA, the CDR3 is TGTGCCAGCAGCCAAGAACAGTTCTATGGCTACACCTTC. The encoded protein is CASSQEQFYGYTF.

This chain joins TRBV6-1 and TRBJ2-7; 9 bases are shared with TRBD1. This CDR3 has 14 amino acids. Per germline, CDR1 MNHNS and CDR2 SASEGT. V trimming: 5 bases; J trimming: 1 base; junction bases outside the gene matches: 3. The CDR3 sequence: CASSRGQGSYEQYV. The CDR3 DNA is TGTGCCAGCAGTCGGGGACAGGGATCCTACGAGCAGTACGTC.

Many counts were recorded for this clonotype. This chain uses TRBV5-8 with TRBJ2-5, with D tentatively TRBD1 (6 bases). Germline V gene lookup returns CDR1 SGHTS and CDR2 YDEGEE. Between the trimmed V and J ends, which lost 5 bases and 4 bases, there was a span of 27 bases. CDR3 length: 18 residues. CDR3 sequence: CASRPRQPGVVQRETQYF. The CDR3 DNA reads TGTGCCAGCAGGCCCCGACAGCCAGGGGTGGTTCAAAGAGAGACCCAGTACTTC.

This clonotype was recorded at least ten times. The CDR3 here is CASSFAGPNEKLFF. The CDR3 coding sequence is TGTGCCAGCAGTTTCGCCGGGCCTAATGAAAAACTGTTTTTT. The chain has TRBV27 and TRBJ1-4; D is unresolved. Germline values: CDR1 MNHEY, CDR2 SMNVEV (reference sequence). Between the trimmed V and J ends, which lost 3 bases and 3 bases, there was a span of 8 bases. The CDR3 covers 14 residues.

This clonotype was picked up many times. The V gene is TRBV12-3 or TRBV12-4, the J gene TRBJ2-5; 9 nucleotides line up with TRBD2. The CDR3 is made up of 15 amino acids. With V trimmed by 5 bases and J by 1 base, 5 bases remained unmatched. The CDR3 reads CASSGTSHSQETQYF. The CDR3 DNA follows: TGTGCCAGCAGTGGGACTAGCCACTCCCAAGAGACCCAGTACTTC.

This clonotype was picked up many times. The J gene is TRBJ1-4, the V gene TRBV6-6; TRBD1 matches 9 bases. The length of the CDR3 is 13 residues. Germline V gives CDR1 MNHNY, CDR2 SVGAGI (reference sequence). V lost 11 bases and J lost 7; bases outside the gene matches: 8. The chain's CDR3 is CAGRTGEGEKLFF. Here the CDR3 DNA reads TGTGCCGGACGGACAGGGGAGGGTGAAAAACTGTTTTTT.

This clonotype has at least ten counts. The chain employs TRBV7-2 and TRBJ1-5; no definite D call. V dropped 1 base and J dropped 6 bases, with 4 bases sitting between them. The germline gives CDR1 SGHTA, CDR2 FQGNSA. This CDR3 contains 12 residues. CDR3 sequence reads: CASSLGVQPQHF. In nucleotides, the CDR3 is TGTGCCAGCAGCTTAGGTGTTCAGCCCCAGCATTTT.

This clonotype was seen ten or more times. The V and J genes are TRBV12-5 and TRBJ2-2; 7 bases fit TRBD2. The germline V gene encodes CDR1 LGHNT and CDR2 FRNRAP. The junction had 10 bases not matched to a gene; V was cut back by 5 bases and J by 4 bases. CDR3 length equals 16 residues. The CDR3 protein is CASGEKTSEGTGELFF. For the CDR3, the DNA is TGTGCTAGTGGTGAAAAAACTAGCGAGGGCACCGGGGAGCTGTTTTTT.

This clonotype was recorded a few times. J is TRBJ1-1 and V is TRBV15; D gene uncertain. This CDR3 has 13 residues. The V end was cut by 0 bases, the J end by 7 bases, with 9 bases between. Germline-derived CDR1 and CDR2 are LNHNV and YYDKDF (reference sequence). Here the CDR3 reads CATSRDIGSEAFF. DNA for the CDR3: TGTGCCACCAGCAGAGATATCGGGAGTGAAGCTTTCTTT.

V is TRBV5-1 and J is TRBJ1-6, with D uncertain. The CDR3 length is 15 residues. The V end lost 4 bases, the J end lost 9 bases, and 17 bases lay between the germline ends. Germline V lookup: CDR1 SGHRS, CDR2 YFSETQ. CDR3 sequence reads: CASSLRGGVGSPLHF. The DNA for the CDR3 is TGCGCCAGCAGCCTCAGAGGCGGTGTAGGTTCACCCCTCCACTTT.

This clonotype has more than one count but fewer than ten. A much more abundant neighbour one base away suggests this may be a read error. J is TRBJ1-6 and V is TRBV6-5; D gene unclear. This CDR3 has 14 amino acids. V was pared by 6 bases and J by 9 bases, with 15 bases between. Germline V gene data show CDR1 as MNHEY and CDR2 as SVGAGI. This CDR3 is CASRRREGISPLHF. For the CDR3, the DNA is TGTGCCAGCAGGCGACGGGAAGGGATTTCACCCCTCCACTTT.

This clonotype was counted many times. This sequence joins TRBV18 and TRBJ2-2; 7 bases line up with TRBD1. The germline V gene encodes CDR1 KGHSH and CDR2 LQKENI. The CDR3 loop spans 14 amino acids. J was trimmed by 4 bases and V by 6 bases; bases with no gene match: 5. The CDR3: CASSQQGPTGELFF. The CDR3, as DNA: TGTGCCAGCTCCCAACAGGGGCCCACCGGGGAGCTGTTTTTT.

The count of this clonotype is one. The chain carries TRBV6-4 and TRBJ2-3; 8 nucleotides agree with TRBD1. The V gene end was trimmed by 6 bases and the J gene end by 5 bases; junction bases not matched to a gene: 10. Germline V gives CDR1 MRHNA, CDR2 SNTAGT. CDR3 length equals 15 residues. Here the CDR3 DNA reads TGTGCCAGCAGCGGCGACAGGGGAGGAATAGATACGCAGTATTTT. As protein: CASSGDRGGIDTQYF.

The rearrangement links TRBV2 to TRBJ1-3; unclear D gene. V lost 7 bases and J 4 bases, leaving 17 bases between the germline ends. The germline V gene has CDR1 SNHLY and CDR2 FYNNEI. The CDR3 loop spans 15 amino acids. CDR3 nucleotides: TGTGCCAGCATCCGAACCAGCTACTTCGGAAACACCATATATTTT. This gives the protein CASIRTSYFGNTIYF.